The rows below give T cell receptor beta chains drawn from one sample of a study of T cell responses to AZD1222 COVID-19 vaccine. This table comes from immunoSEQ multiplex PCR, and its TCRdb copy is limited to in-frame clones, with some not included. In the table there are more than 95,000 clones, just under 95% of which are singletons. Sequencing used peripheral blood, obtained on day 0 of AZD1222 vaccination. These receptors all come from an adult in good health. Both conserved end residues are part of each CDR3. The D gene is left open where the match is weak. Rows give clone size only sometimes, using once, few, many, or a class for an expanded clone.

d_call	clone_size	v_call	j_call	cdr3_aa	cdr3_nt
TRBD2	NA	TRBV3-1/TRBV3-2	TRBJ2-5	CASSQEGLAGALGETQYF	TGTGCCAGCAGCCAAGAAGGGCTAGCGGGAGCCCTGGGAGAGACCCAGTACTTC
NA	NA	TRBV28	TRBJ2-2	CASSISRGRAIAGELFF	TGTGCCAGCAGTATTTCCAGGGGGAGGGCGATCGCCGGGGAGCTGTTTTTT
NA	NA	TRBV28	TRBJ1-4	CASSSRERGNEKLFF	TGTGCCAGCAGTTCCAGGGAAAGGGGTAATGAAAAACTGTTTTTT
TRBD1	NA	TRBV19	TRBJ1-2	CASSTQGLGGYTF	TGTGCCAGTAGTACACAGGGGCTCGGTGGCTACACCTTC
NA	once	TRBV7-8	TRBJ2-7	CASSPPGRGSTYEQYF	TGTGCCAGCAGCCCACCCGGGCGGGGTTCCACCTACGAGCAGTACTTC
NA	NA	TRBV5-6	TRBJ2-2	CASSLWRTILRDTGELFF	TGTGCCAGCAGCTTGTGGCGGACTATCCTCCGTGACACCGGGGAGCTGTTTTTT
NA	NA	TRBV9	TRBJ1-3	CASSVGTTTSGNTIYF	TGTGCCAGCAGCGTAGGAACGACTACCTCTGGAAACACCATATATTTT
NA	NA	TRBV10-3	TRBJ2-7	CAISEGAGSYEQYF	TGTGCCATCAGTGAAGGGGCGGGATCCTACGAGCAGTACTTC
TRBD1	NA	TRBV7-2	TRBJ1-2	CASSLVGTGAHYGYTF	TGTGCCAGCAGCTTAGTCGGGACAGGGGCACATTATGGCTACACCTTC
NA	NA	TRBV19	TRBJ1-1	CASKGRSNTEAFF	TGTGCCAGTAAGGGCAGGAGCAACACTGAAGCTTTCTTT
TRBD1	NA	TRBV14	TRBJ1-1	CASSPLDRGLSEAFF	TGTGCCAGCAGCCCCCTGGACAGGGGGTTATCTGAAGCTTTCTTT
NA	NA	TRBV5-6	TRBJ1-5	CASSWGPGQPQHF	TGTGCCAGCAGCTGGGGGCCCGGTCAGCCCCAGCATTTT
TRBD2	NA	TRBV11-1	TRBJ2-1	CASSSSREIYNEQFF	TGTGCCAGCAGCTCTTCGCGGGAGATTTACAATGAGCAGTTCTTC
NA	NA	TRBV10-3	TRBJ1-1	CAISESEGLPFF	TGTGCCATCAGTGAGTCGGAGGGCTTACCTTTCTTT
TRBD2	NA	TRBV5-4	TRBJ2-1	CASSTGLAVDEQFF	TGTGCCAGCAGCACGGGACTAGCGGTCGATGAGCAGTTCTTC
TRBD1	NA	TRBV28	TRBJ1-6	CASSLGTGGFGSPLHF	TGTGCCAGCAGTTTAGGTACAGGGGGCTTTGGCTCACCCCTCCACTTT
NA	NA	TRBV18	TRBJ1-1	CASSPLGNRNTEAFF	TGTGCCAGCTCACCGCTGGGAAACAGGAACACTGAAGCTTTCTTT
NA	NA	TRBV27	TRBJ2-3	CASSLVGPQLDTQYF	TGTGCCAGCAGTTTAGTGGGACCCCAGTTGGATACGCAGTATTTT
NA	NA	TRBV5-4	TRBJ1-2	CASSWGAENYGYTF	TGTGCCAGCAGCTGGGGGGCGGAGAACTATGGCTACACCTTC
NA	NA	TRBV13	TRBJ2-2	CASSLGGGYTGELFF	TGTGCCAGCAGCTTGGGGGGAGGATACACCGGGGAGCTGTTTTTT
NA	NA	TRBV29-1	TRBJ1-2	CSVLLPPGSGYTF	TGCAGCGTGTTACTACCCCCCGGAAGTGGCTACACCTTC
NA	NA	TRBV6-5	TRBJ2-3	CASSYSSTSYTDTQYF	TGTGCCAGCAGTTACTCGAGTACTAGCTACACAGATACGCAGTATTTT
TRBD2	NA	TRBV3-1/TRBV3-2	TRBJ2-2	CASSQGASGSTGELFF	TGTGCCAGCAGCCAAGGGGCTAGCGGGAGTACCGGGGAGCTGTTTTTT
TRBD2	NA	TRBV11-2	TRBJ2-1	CASSLRGLAEWGGKFF	TGTGCCAGCAGCTTAAGAGGACTAGCGGAGTGGGGGGGAAAGTTCTTC
TRBD1	NA	TRBV7-9	TRBJ2-5	CASSLRTGGVETQYF	TGTGCCAGCAGCCTCCGGACAGGGGGTGTCGAGACCCAGTACTTC
NA	NA	TRBV15	TRBJ1-4	CATTWGVGEKLFF	TGTGCCACGACCTGGGGGGTAGGGGAAAAACTGTTTTTT
NA	NA	TRBV6-4	TRBJ1-2	CASKGPAYGYTF	TGTGCCAGCAAAGGCCCCGCCTATGGCTACACCTTC
TRBD1	NA	TRBV5-1	TRBJ1-4	CASSHGTAQDEKLFF	TGCGCCAGCAGCCACGGGACAGCCCAGGATGAAAAACTGTTTTTT
NA	NA	TRBV29-1	TRBJ2-7	CSVEVALTYEQYF	TGCAGCGTTGAGGTAGCGCTCACCTACGAGCAGTACTTC
NA	NA	TRBV7-8	TRBJ1-6	CASSLTAGAPRTLYNSPLHF	TGTGCCAGCAGCTTAACAGCAGGGGCCCCTCGAACCCTCTATAATTCACCCCTCCACTTT
NA	NA	TRBV29-1	TRBJ2-1	CSVAPLRRDYEQFF	TGCAGCGTTGCCCCATTGCGGAGAGATTATGAGCAGTTCTTC
NA	NA	TRBV5-4	TRBJ2-1	CASSLRGSSNEQFF	TGTGCCAGCAGCTTGAGGGGGAGCTCCAATGAGCAGTTCTTC
TRBD1	NA	TRBV27	TRBJ1-5	CASSRQGFNQPQHF	TGTGCCAGCAGTAGACAGGGCTTCAATCAGCCCCAGCATTTT
NA	once	TRBV27	TRBJ2-1	CASSLFYFGGNEQFF	TGTGCCAGCAGTTTATTTTATTTCGGGGGTAATGAGCAGTTCTTC
NA	NA	TRBV7-3	TRBJ2-5	CASSLNGYQETQYF	TGTGCCAGCAGCTTGAACGGGTACCAAGAGACCCAGTACTTC
TRBD1	NA	TRBV9	TRBJ2-7	CASSKSGQGGNEQYF	TGTGCCAGCAGCAAATCGGGACAGGGGGGCAACGAGCAGTACTTC
TRBD1	NA	TRBV10-3	TRBJ2-7	CATHTGTGYEQYF	TGTGCCACCCACACCGGGACAGGTTACGAGCAGTACTTC
TRBD2	NA	TRBV5-1	TRBJ2-7	CASSVTGTSLTYEQYF	TGCGCCAGCAGCGTGACCGGGACTAGTCTTACCTACGAGCAGTACTTC
NA	NA	TRBV19	TRBJ1-1	CASSMGLSMNTEAFF	TGTGCCAGTAGTATGGGACTCTCTATGAACACTGAAGCTTTCTTT
NA	NA	TRBV5-6	TRBJ1-5	CASSLTGYQPQHF	TGTGCCAGCAGCTTGACAGGGTACCAGCCCCAGCATTTT
NA	once	TRBV5-1	TRBJ2-7	CASSLAYGAYEQYF	TGCGCCAGCAGCTTGGCCTATGGTGCCTACGAGCAGTACTTC
NA	NA	TRBV7-9	TRBJ2-5	CASSRTATETQYF	TGTGCCAGCAGCAGGACAGCAACGGAGACCCAGTACTTC
NA	once	TRBV28	TRBJ2-4	CASSLSGENIQYF	TGTGCCAGCAGTTTATCAGGGGAGAACATTCAGTACTTC
NA	NA	TRBV12-3/TRBV12-4	TRBJ1-1	CASRRERNTEAFF	TGTGCCAGCAGAAGGGAGAGGAACACTGAAGCTTTCTTT
TRBD2	NA	TRBV28	TRBJ2-7	CASSLTGFMTSGSRTYEQYF	TGTGCCAGCAGTTTGACAGGGTTTATGACTAGCGGGAGTAGGACCTACGAGCAGTACTTC
TRBD1	NA	TRBV28	TRBJ2-5	CASSSGTGGRETQYF	TGTGCCAGCAGTTCCGGGACAGGGGGCCGAGAGACCCAGTACTTC
TRBD2	once	TRBV7-9	TRBJ2-5	CASSWGGVQETQYF	TGTGCCAGCAGCTGGGGGGGAGTCCAAGAGACCCAGTACTTC
NA	few	TRBV15	TRBJ1-5	CATSLRGDQPQHF	TGTGCCACCAGCCTAAGAGGAGATCAGCCCCAGCATTTT
NA	NA	TRBV7-9	TRBJ2-7	CASAPFVGSSSEQYF	TGTGCCAGCGCCCCCTTTGTCGGAAGTTCCAGCGAGCAGTACTTC
NA	NA	TRBV19	TRBJ2-1	CASSISGGEGNEQFF	TGTGCCAGTAGTATAAGTGGAGGCGAAGGGAATGAGCAGTTCTTC